This is a list of T cell receptor beta chains from one sample in a study of blood T cell repertoires in COVID-19. Assay: immunoSEQ multiplex PCR; the TCRdb copy retains only in-frame clones and omits some. The sample carries about 200,000 clones, about nine tenths recorded once. The sequencing input was peripheral blood. The receptors derive from a man older than 75 with acute or convalescent COVID-19. CDR3s include the opening cysteine and the closing phenylalanine or tryptophan. Fields, in order: clone size, CDR3 length, V gene, J gene, D gene, CDR3 DNA, CDR3 protein. D genes are given only for firm matches. For some rows the clone size is stated as once, few or many, or as a class when expanded; others skip it.

clone size: .
CDR3 length: 14
V gene: TRBV9
J gene: TRBJ2-3
D gene: TRBD2
CDR3 DNA: TGTGCCAGCAGCGGGACTAGCGGCACAGATACGCAGTATTTT
CDR3 protein: CASSGTSGTDTQYF

clone size: .
CDR3 length: 14
V gene: TRBV7-2
J gene: TRBJ1-5
D gene: TRBD1
CDR3 DNA: TGTGCCAGCAGCCCTGACAGGGGTGGGCAGCCCCAGCATTTT
CDR3 protein: CASSPDRGGQPQHF

clone size: .
CDR3 length: 14
V gene: TRBV28
J gene: TRBJ2-7
D gene: .
CDR3 DNA: TGTGCCAGCAGTCCATGGACTGGTTCCTACGAGCAGTACTTC
CDR3 protein: CASSPWTGSYEQYF

clone size: .
CDR3 length: 14
V gene: TRBV28
J gene: TRBJ1-2
D gene: .
CDR3 DNA: TGTGCCAGCAGTAACCGGGACATAAACTATGGCTACACCTTC
CDR3 protein: CASSNRDINYGYTF

clone size: .
CDR3 length: 17
V gene: TRBV18
J gene: TRBJ2-1
D gene: .
CDR3 DNA: TGTGCCAGCTCACAGCCCGTGGGCGAGAGCTCCTACAATGAGCAGTTCTTC
CDR3 protein: CASSQPVGESSYNEQFF

clone size: .
CDR3 length: 15
V gene: TRBV7-3
J gene: TRBJ2-3
D gene: .
CDR3 DNA: TGTGCCAGCAGCCCTGGAGGGGACCGAACAGATACGCAGTATTTT
CDR3 protein: CASSPGGDRTDTQYF

clone size: .
CDR3 length: 12
V gene: TRBV5-1
J gene: TRBJ2-5
D gene: .
CDR3 DNA: TGCGCCAGCAGCAGCTTTCAAGAGACCCAGTACTTC
CDR3 protein: CASSSFQETQYF

clone size: .
CDR3 length: 14
V gene: TRBV9
J gene: TRBJ1-2
D gene: .
CDR3 DNA: TGTGCCAGCAGCGTAACCCCGAGCGCCTATGGCTACACCTTC
CDR3 protein: CASSVTPSAYGYTF

clone size: .
CDR3 length: 15
V gene: TRBV2
J gene: TRBJ1-1
D gene: .
CDR3 DNA: TGTGCCAGCACAGACAGGACTGGGGGGAACACTGAAGCTTTCTTT
CDR3 protein: CASTDRTGGNTEAFF

clone size: once
CDR3 length: 16
V gene: TRBV7-6
J gene: TRBJ2-3
D gene: TRBD2
CDR3 DNA: TGTGCCAGCAGCCGAGAGGTAGCGGGAGGGCCAGATACGCAGTATTTT
CDR3 protein: CASSREVAGGPDTQYF

clone size: .
CDR3 length: 15
V gene: TRBV7-9
J gene: TRBJ1-3
D gene: .
CDR3 DNA: TGTGCCAGCAGCTCCAGGAGCGGGGCGGGAAACACCATATATTTT
CDR3 protein: CASSSRSGAGNTIYF

clone size: .
CDR3 length: 16
V gene: TRBV28
J gene: TRBJ2-3
D gene: TRBD1
CDR3 DNA: TGTGCCAGCAGTTTATCGGGACAGGGTAGCACAGATACGCAGTATTTT
CDR3 protein: CASSLSGQGSTDTQYF

clone size: .
CDR3 length: 15
V gene: TRBV6-5
J gene: TRBJ2-5
D gene: .
CDR3 DNA: TGTGCCAGCAGTTACGCGGGACTCACAAAAGAGACCCAGTACTTC
CDR3 protein: CASSYAGLTKETQYF

clone size: .
CDR3 length: 12
V gene: TRBV2
J gene: TRBJ1-4
D gene: .
CDR3 DNA: TGTGCCAGCAGTGGGGTCGGGGAAAAACTGTTTTTT
CDR3 protein: CASSGVGEKLFF

clone size: few
CDR3 length: 15
V gene: TRBV24-1
J gene: TRBJ2-1
D gene: TRBD1
CDR3 DNA: TGTGCCACCAGTGATTTCAGGGGGCTCTCGAATGAGCAGTTCTTC
CDR3 protein: CATSDFRGLSNEQFF

clone size: .
CDR3 length: 12
V gene: TRBV27
J gene: TRBJ1-2
D gene: .
CDR3 DNA: TGTGCCAGCAGTTCCCAGGGGTTTGGCTACACCTTC
CDR3 protein: CASSSQGFGYTF

clone size: .
CDR3 length: 15
V gene: TRBV6-5
J gene: TRBJ2-1
D gene: .
CDR3 DNA: TGTGCCAGCAGTTATCAGGGAAGCTCCTACAATGAGCAGTTCTTC
CDR3 protein: CASSYQGSSYNEQFF

clone size: .
CDR3 length: 15
V gene: TRBV21-1
J gene: TRBJ1-3
D gene: .
CDR3 DNA: TGTGCCAGCAGCAATAAGGGGGCCCTCCTAAACACCATATATTTT
CDR3 protein: CASSNKGALLNTIYF

clone size: .
CDR3 length: 14
V gene: TRBV19
J gene: TRBJ2-1
D gene: .
CDR3 DNA: TGTGCCAGTAGTGGCCCAGGGTTCCACAATGAGCAGTTCTTC
CDR3 protein: CASSGPGFHNEQFF

clone size: .
CDR3 length: 16
V gene: TRBV18
J gene: TRBJ1-5
D gene: TRBD1
CDR3 DNA: TGTGCCAGCTCACCAGTAGGACAGGGTAGCAATCAGCCCCAGCATTTT
CDR3 protein: CASSPVGQGSNQPQHF

clone size: few
CDR3 length: 15
V gene: TRBV6-5
J gene: TRBJ2-5
D gene: TRBD1
CDR3 DNA: TGTGCCAGCAGTTATCAACAGGGGGCGCGGGAGACCCAGTACTTC
CDR3 protein: CASSYQQGARETQYF

clone size: .
CDR3 length: 13
V gene: TRBV7-2
J gene: TRBJ1-1
D gene: .
CDR3 DNA: TGTGCCAGCAGCACGGGGGGGAACACTGAAGCTTTCTTT
CDR3 protein: CASSTGGNTEAFF

clone size: .
CDR3 length: 15
V gene: TRBV5-1
J gene: TRBJ2-1
D gene: TRBD1
CDR3 DNA: TGCGCCAGCAGCCCGGGACAGGGGAATTACAATGAGCAGTTCTTC
CDR3 protein: CASSPGQGNYNEQFF

clone size: .
CDR3 length: 14
V gene: TRBV11-3
J gene: TRBJ2-7
D gene: .
CDR3 DNA: TGTGCCAGCAGCTTGAGAGGGAGCAACTACGAGCAGTACTTC
CDR3 protein: CASSLRGSNYEQYF

clone size: .
CDR3 length: 16
V gene: TRBV6-6
J gene: TRBJ1-4
D gene: .
CDR3 DNA: TGTGCCAGCAGTACCCCGGCGGGGGCGCTCGGTGAAAAACTGTTTTTT
CDR3 protein: CASSTPAGALGEKLFF

clone size: .
CDR3 length: 13
V gene: TRBV5-1
J gene: TRBJ2-1
D gene: TRBD2
CDR3 DNA: TGCGCCAGCAGCTTAACTAGCGGAAATAAGCAGTTCTTC
CDR3 protein: CASSLTSGNKQFF

clone size: .
CDR3 length: 14
V gene: TRBV10-3
J gene: TRBJ1-6
D gene: TRBD1
CDR3 DNA: TGTGCCATCAGTGGGGGACAGAATAATTCACCCCTCCACTTT
CDR3 protein: CAISGGQNNSPLHF

clone size: once
CDR3 length: 15
V gene: TRBV9
J gene: TRBJ1-4
D gene: .
CDR3 DNA: TGTGCCAGCAGTTGGACAGATGCAACTAATGAAAAACTGTTTTTT
CDR3 protein: CASSWTDATNEKLFF

clone size: .
CDR3 length: 16
V gene: TRBV2
J gene: TRBJ1-3
D gene: TRBD1
CDR3 DNA: TGTGCCAGCAGTGAACGGGACAGCGTCTCTGGAAACACCATATATTTT
CDR3 protein: CASSERDSVSGNTIYF

clone size: .
CDR3 length: 13
V gene: TRBV6-5
J gene: TRBJ1-4
D gene: TRBD1
CDR3 DNA: TGTGCCAGCAGTAGGACAGGGAATGAAAAACTGTTTTTT
CDR3 protein: CASSRTGNEKLFF

clone size: .
CDR3 length: 16
V gene: TRBV19
J gene: TRBJ1-3
D gene: .
CDR3 DNA: TGTGCCAGTAGTATTGGGCCACAGACCTCTGGAAACACCATATATTTT
CDR3 protein: CASSIGPQTSGNTIYF

clone size: .
CDR3 length: 13
V gene: TRBV6-4
J gene: TRBJ2-1
D gene: TRBD2
CDR3 DNA: TGTGCCAGCTCGGTTCTAGCGGACAATGAGCAGTTCTTC
CDR3 protein: CASSVLADNEQFF

clone size: once
CDR3 length: 13
V gene: TRBV29-1
J gene: TRBJ1-5
D gene: .
CDR3 DNA: TGCAGCGTTGCAGGGCCGGGCAATCAGCCCCAGCATTTT
CDR3 protein: CSVAGPGNQPQHF